This entry lists 19 T cell receptor beta chains sequenced from one sample in a study of T cell repertoires in cytomegalovirus infection. A single record per CDR3 protein comes from TCRdb applying MiXCR to the reads. This sample carries about 150,000 distinct CDR3 sequences, 17% of them seen once, and the ten largest clones take approximately 18%. The sequenced sample was CD8+ T cells from PBMCs. The receptors were gathered from a human donor in good health (CMV status not recorded). Some clones in this sample may be carry-over from other donors' samples.

This chain connects TRBV7-9 to TRBJ2-3, with D possibly TRBD2 on 5 matching bases. V was clipped by 1 base and J by 5 bases, with 10 bases between them. The CDR3 loop spans 14 amino acids. CDR1 and CDR2 from the germline V gene are SEHNR and FQNEAQ (reference sequence). The CDR3 region is CASSLDLEGDTQYF. CDR3 nucleotides: TGTGCCAGCAGCTTAGACCTCGAGGGAGATACGCAGTATTTT.

The chain joins TRBV12-3 or TRBV12-4 to TRBJ2-5; possible D gene TRBD1, 7 bases. Trimming removed 5 bases at V and 5 bases at J, with 15 bases between. The CDR3 length is 14 residues. The CDR3 sequence is CASSPDPGGETQYF. CDR3 nucleotides: TGTGCCAGCAGTCCCGATCCAGGGGGGGAGACCCAGTACTTC.

The chain joins TRBV28 to TRBJ2-3; no definite D call. The V and J ends lost 0 bases and 1 base respectively, with 2 bases between them. The CDR3 has 13 amino acids. Germline CDR1 is MDHEN and CDR2 is SYDVKM. The CDR3 nucleotides are TGTGCCAGCAGTTTATGGGGCACAGATACGCAGTATTTT. Translating it yields CASSLWGTDTQYF.

About this clonotype: With a much larger clone just one base away, this may be a read error. The chain employs TRBV7-9 and TRBJ2-4; D call uncertain. CDR1 is SEHNR, CDR2 FQNEAQ, per germline (reference sequence). There are 14 residues in the CDR3. CDR3 sequence (DNA): TGTGCCAGCAGACCTAAAGAAGCCAAAAACAGTCAGTACTTC. It is translated as CASRPKEAKNSQYF.

J is TRBJ2-1 and V is TRBV4-3; 8 bases match TRBD2. This CDR3 is built from 15 residues. CDR1 is LGHNA, CDR2 YSLEER, per germline. V gave up 1 base and J gave up 9 bases; unmatched junction bases: 8. The DNA for the CDR3 is TGCGCCAGCAGCCAAGGGACTAGCCCAGTCCCTGAGCAGTTCTTC. The encoded protein is CASSQGTSPVPEQFF.

This clonotype was recorded a few times. The chain employs TRBV27 and TRBJ2-6, with 7 bases lining up with TRBD1. The CDR3 covers 18 residues. V lost 4 bases to trimming and J lost 3 bases; unmatched junction nucleotides: 12. Germline V gives CDR1 MNHEY, CDR2 SMNVEV (reference sequence). CDR3 nucleotides: TGTGCCAGCAGTTCAACCTCCCCCACAGGGGTTGGGGCCAACGTCCTGACTTTC. This gives the protein CASSSTSPTGVGANVLTF.

V usage is TRBV6-2 or TRBV6-3 and J usage is TRBJ2-7; D could derive from TRBD1 or TRBD2 (5 bases each). This CDR3 has 16 amino acids. Looked up from germline, CDR1 is MNHEY and CDR2 is SVGEGT. The V gene lost 2 bases and the J gene lost 2 bases, with 16 bases spanning the gap. The chain's CDR3 is CASSYTSGTAPYEQYF. CDR3 nucleotides: TGTGCCAGCAGTTACACTTCCGGGACGGCCCCCTACGAGCAGTACTTC.

This clonotype appeared many times. V usage is TRBV7-6 and J usage is TRBJ2-7; D is unclear. Trimming removed 2 bases from V and 1 base from J, with 6 bases in between. CDR1 and CDR2 from the germline V gene are SGHVS and FNYEAQ. This CDR3 is 13 amino acids long. CDR3 region: CASSLSPSYEQYF. For the CDR3, the DNA is TGTGCCAGCAGCTTATCCCCTTCCTACGAGCAGTACTTC.

This clonotype was counted only a few times. This chain joins TRBV12-3 or TRBV12-4 and TRBJ2-2; D is ambiguous. The CDR3 runs 14 residues. V lost 1 base to trimming and J lost 0 bases, with 3 bases between them. The CDR3 loop reads CASSLGPNTGELFF. The CDR3 DNA reads TGTGCCAGCAGTTTAGGACCGAACACCGGGGAGCTGTTTTTT.

V gene TRBV6-6 combines with J gene TRBJ1-5, with D possibly being TRBD1 (6 bases). This CDR3 region has 13 residues. Trimming stripped 8 bases from V and 7 bases from J, with 15 bases between. CDR1 and CDR2 from the germline V gene are MNHNY and SVGAGI (reference sequence). The chain's CDR3 is CASLGGAEQPQHF. The CDR3 bases are TGTGCCAGCCTGGGGGGGGCGGAACAGCCCCAGCATTTT.

This clonotype was detected a few times. The CDR3 sequence: CAISESHRYGELGTEAFF. The CDR3 region has the DNA TGTGCCATCAGTGAGTCGCACAGGTACGGCGAATTGGGCACTGAAGCTTTCTTT. The chain has TRBV10-3 and TRBJ1-1, with D tentatively TRBD1 (5 bases). There are 18 residues in the CDR3. The ends were cut back, 0 bases at V and 4 bases at J, with 21 bases in the middle. Germline V gene lookup returns CDR1 ENHRY and CDR2 SYGVKD.

This chain connects TRBV6-2 or TRBV6-3 to TRBJ2-2; 10 nucleotides agree with TRBD1. The CDR3 runs to 17 residues. The ends lost 2 bases at V and 5 bases at J; junction bases unmatched: 8. Per the germline V gene, CDR1 is MNHEY and CDR2 is SVGEGT. For the CDR3, the DNA is TGTGCCAGCAGTTACCTACGGACAGGGGGACGGACCGGGGAGCTGTTTTTT. Its protein product is CASSYLRTGGRTGELFF.

This clonotype appeared many times. The chain uses TRBV6-1 and TRBJ1-1; possible D gene TRBD1, 6 bases. This CDR3 is built from 12 residues. Trimming removed 6 bases at V and 4 bases at J, with 9 bases between. Germline V gene data show CDR1 as MNHNS and CDR2 as SASEGT. CDR3 sequence: CASRQGGTEAFF. In DNA, the CDR3 is TGTGCCAGCAGACAGGGTGGCACTGAAGCTTTCTTT.

The chain uses TRBV7-8 and TRBJ2-3, with 14 bases identical to TRBD2. V was clipped by 3 bases and J by 4 bases; unmatched bases: 12. The CDR3 loop spans 19 amino acids. CDR1 and CDR2 (germline): SGHVS, FQNEAQ. Here the CDR3 reads CASSFPIKSTSGRADTQYF. CDR3 DNA: TGTGCCAGCAGCTTCCCAATAAAGTCGACTAGCGGGAGGGCAGATACGCAGTATTTT.

This clonotype was picked up a small number of times. The CDR3 here is CASSFDLAGERETQYF. The CDR3 DNA follows: TGTGCCAGCAGCTTCGATCTAGCGGGAGAGCGAGAGACCCAGTACTTC. The rearrangement uses TRBV7-2 and TRBJ2-5, with 10 bases that match TRBD2. V trimming: 3 bases; J trimming: 4 bases; junction bases outside the gene matches: 8. Germline V gene lookup returns CDR1 SGHTA and CDR2 FQGNSA. The CDR3 runs 16 residues.

This clonotype was detected ten times or more. This chain joins TRBV7-8 and TRBJ2-1; TRBD2 matches 10 bases. CDR3 length equals 16 residues. Losses at the gene ends were 2 bases for V and 12 bases for J; bases not matched to a gene: 13. CDR1 SGHVS and CDR2 FQNEAQ come from the germline V gene. The CDR3 bases are TGTGCCAGCAGCTTAACTCGGCTAGCGGGGGCCGAGGGGCAGTTCTTC. Translated, it gives CASSLTRLAGAEGQFF.

Here the CDR3 DNA reads TGTGCCAGCAGCCAAGGGTCTAGCGGTCTCTACGAGCAGTACTTC. This translates into CASSQGSSGLYEQYF. V and J are TRBV4-2 and TRBJ2-7, with 7 bases identical to TRBD2. Looked up from germline, CDR1 is LGHNA and CDR2 is YNFKEQ. The CDR3 has 15 residues. Unmatched junction bases numbered 6, after V lost 1 base and J lost 3 bases.

The J gene is TRBJ2-7, the V gene TRBV7-9; 8 bases align to TRBD2. CDR3 length equals 13 residues. The V gene end was trimmed by 5 bases and the J gene end by 7 bases; junction bases not matched to a gene: 7. The germline CDR1 and CDR2 sequences are SEHNR and FQNEAQ (reference sequence). The CDR3 reads CASSQAGGREQYF. CDR3 in DNA: TGTGCCAGCAGCCAGGCGGGGGGACGGGAGCAGTACTTC.

This chain uses TRBV6-2 or TRBV6-3 with TRBJ2-5; D might be TRBD1 (5 bases). V was shortened by 7 bases and J by 0 bases, with 18 bases between the two germline ends. From germline, CDR1 is MNHEY and CDR2 SVGEGT. The CDR3 is made up of 16 amino acids. CDR3 sequence reads: CASTYRAGSYQETQYF. CDR3 sequence (DNA): TGTGCCAGCACCTATCGGGCAGGGTCGTACCAAGAGACCCAGTACTTC.